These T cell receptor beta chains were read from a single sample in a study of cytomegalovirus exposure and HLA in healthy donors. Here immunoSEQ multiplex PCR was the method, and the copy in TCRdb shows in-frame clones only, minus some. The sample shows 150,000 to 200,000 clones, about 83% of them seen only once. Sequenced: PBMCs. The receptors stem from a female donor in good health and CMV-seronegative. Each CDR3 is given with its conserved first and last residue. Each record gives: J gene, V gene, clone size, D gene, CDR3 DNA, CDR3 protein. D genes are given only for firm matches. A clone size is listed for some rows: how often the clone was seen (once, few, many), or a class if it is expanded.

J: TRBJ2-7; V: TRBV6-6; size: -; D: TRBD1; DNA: TGTGCCAGCAGTTACTCGGACAGGGACTACGAGCAGTACTTC; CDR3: CASSYSDRDYEQYF
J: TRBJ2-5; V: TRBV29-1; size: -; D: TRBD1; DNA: TGCAGCGTTCGGACAGGGGACGAGACCCAGTACTTC; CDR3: CSVRTGDETQYF
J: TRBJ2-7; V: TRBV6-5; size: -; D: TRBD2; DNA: TGTGCCAGCAGTTCCCCTGGGAGGGGATACGAGCAGTACTTC; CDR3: CASSSPGRGYEQYF
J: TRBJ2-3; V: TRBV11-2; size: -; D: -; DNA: TGTGCCAGCAGCTTAGTCAGGGGGACTACAGATACGCAGTATTTT; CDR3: CASSLVRGTTDTQYF
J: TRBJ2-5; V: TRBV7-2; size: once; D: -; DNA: TGTGCCAGCAGCCCCCACTTGGTCGAGACCCAGTACTTC; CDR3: CASSPHLVETQYF
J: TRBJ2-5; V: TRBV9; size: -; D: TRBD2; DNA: TGTGCCAGCAGCGTCGGGACTAGCGGGACCCCTGAGACCCAGTACTTC; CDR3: CASSVGTSGTPETQYF
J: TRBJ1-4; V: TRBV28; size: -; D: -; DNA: TGTGCCAGCCTTAGGGACACGTTCGATCAAAAACTGTTTTTT; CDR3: CASLRDTFDQKLFF
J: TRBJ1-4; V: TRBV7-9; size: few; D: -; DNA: TGTGCCAGCAGCTTAGAAGGGGGTGAAAAACTGTTTTTT; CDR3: CASSLEGGEKLFF
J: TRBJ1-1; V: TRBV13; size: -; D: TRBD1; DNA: TGTGCCAGCAGCTTAGTGGGACAGGCGAACACTGAAGCTTTCTTT; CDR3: CASSLVGQANTEAFF
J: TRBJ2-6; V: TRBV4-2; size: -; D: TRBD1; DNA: TGTGCCAGCAGCCAAAGAGTGGGACAGGGAATAACGGGGGCCAACGTCCTGACTTTC; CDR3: CASSQRVGQGITGANVLTF
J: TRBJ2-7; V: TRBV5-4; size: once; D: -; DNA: TGTGCCAGCAGGTTAGGGGATAGCGGCTACTCCTACGAGCAGTACTTC; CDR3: CASRLGDSGYSYEQYF
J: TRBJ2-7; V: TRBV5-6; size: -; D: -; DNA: TGTGCCAGCAGCCCCACGGCCCAGGTCTACGAGCAGTACTTC; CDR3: CASSPTAQVYEQYF
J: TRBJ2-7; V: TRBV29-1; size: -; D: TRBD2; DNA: TGCAGCGCAGCTGACGGACTAGCGGGAGTCGAGCAGTACTTC; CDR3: CSAADGLAGVEQYF
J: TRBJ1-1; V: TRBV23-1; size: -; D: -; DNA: TGCGCCAGCAGTCAATCGCCGCCAGGGAGGCAGGGCACTGAAGCTTTCTTT; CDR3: CASSQSPPGRQGTEAFF
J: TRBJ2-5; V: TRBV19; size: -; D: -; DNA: TGTGCCAGTAGTATTCAGGAGGACCCACAAGAGACCCAGTACTTC; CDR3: CASSIQEDPQETQYF
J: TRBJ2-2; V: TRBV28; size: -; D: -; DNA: TGTGCCAGCAGTTTCTCCTTGAACACCGGGGAGCTGTTTTTT; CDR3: CASSFSLNTGELFF
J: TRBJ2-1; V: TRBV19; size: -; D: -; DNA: TGTGCCAGTAGTATAGCCTTGTACAATGAGCAGTTCTTC; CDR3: CASSIALYNEQFF
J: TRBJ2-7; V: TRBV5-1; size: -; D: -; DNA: TGCGCCAGCAGCCCTCCCTACGAGCAGTACTTC; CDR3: CASSPPYEQYF
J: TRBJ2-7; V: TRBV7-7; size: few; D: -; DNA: TGTGCTAGCAGCGTCGGTCTTTCCTACGAGCAGTACTTC; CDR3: CASSVGLSYEQYF
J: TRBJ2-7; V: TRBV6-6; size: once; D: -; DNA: TGTGCCAGCAGTTACTCTCAGTTTTCCTACGAGCAGTACTTC; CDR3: CASSYSQFSYEQYF
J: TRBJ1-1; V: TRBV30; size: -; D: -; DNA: TGTGCCTGGAATCTACTGGGGAGGACTGAAGCTTTCTTT; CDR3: CAWNLLGRTEAFF
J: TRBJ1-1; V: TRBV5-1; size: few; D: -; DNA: TGCGCCAGCAGCAGCTTAGACACGAACACTGAAGCTTTCTTT; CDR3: CASSSLDTNTEAFF
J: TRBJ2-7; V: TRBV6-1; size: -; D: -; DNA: TGTGCCAGCAGTGACGCCTACTCCTACGAGCAGTACTTC; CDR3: CASSDAYSYEQYF
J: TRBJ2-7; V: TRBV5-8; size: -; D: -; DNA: TGTGCCAGCAGCTTGGTCGAAGGGGACTACGAGCAGTACTTC; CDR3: CASSLVEGDYEQYF
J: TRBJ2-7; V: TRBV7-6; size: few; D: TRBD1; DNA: TGTGCCAGCAGCCCCCCGGACAGGTACTACGAGCAGTACTTC; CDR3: CASSPPDRYYEQYF
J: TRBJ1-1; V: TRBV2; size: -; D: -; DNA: TGTGCCAGCAGTGAAGCGCGGGGGGACACTGAAGCTTTCTTT; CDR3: CASSEARGDTEAFF
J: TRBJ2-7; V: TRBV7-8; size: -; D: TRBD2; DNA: TGTGCCAGCAGCTCCGGACTAGCGGGACACTACGAGCAGTACTTC; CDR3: CASSSGLAGHYEQYF
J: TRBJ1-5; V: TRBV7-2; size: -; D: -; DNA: TGTGCCAGCAGCCAGTGGACAGAGGTGAGGGATCAGCCCCAGCATTTT; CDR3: CASSQWTEVRDQPQHF
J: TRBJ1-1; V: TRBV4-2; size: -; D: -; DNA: TGTGCCAGCAGCCAATCGACCAGGGAAAACACTGAAGCTTTCTTT; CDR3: CASSQSTRENTEAFF
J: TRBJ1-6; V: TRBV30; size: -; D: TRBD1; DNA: TGTGCCTGGAGAACCACAGGGGTCGGTTCACCCCTCCACTTT; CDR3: CAWRTTGVGSPLHF
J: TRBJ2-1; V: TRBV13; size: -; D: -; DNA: TGTGCCAGCAGCTTGGTAACGGAGGGCGCCTACAATGAGCAGTTCTTC; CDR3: CASSLVTEGAYNEQFF
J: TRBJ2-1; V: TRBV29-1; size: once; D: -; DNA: TGCAGCGTTGCCGGAGGAGGGCGTAATGAGCAGTTCTTC; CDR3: CSVAGGGRNEQFF
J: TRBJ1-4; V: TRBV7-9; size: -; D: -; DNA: TGTGCCAGCAGCTTGTTTGCAGTTGAAAAACTGTTTTTT; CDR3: CASSLFAVEKLFF
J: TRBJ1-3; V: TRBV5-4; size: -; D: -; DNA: TGTGCCAGCAGCGCCAGGGAAGGAAACACCATATATTTT; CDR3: CASSAREGNTIYF
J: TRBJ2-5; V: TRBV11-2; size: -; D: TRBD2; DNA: TGTGCCAGCAGCTTGATCGGGACTAGCGGCCTTAGGACCCAGTACTTC; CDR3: CASSLIGTSGLRTQYF
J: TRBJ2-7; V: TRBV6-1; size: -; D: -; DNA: TGTGCCAGCAGTTCTGACATTTCCTACGAGCAGTACTTC; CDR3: CASSSDISYEQYF